This T cell receptor (beta chain) emerged from a study of T cell responses to AZD1222 COVID-19 vaccine. V lost 6 bases, J lost 0 bases, and 11 bases lay in between. Germline assignment: CDR1 LNHDA and CDR2 SQIVND (reference sequence). CDR3 length: 14 residues. Regarding this clone: The antigen remains unidentified.

Sequencing used immunoSEQ multiplex PCR; TCRdb keeps in-frame clones, though not all of them. The sample shows some 69,000 clones, 85% of them seen only once. Study-wide results and caveats: Donors, mostly white British, included more females; clonal diversity was possibly underestimated.

The sequence derives from an adult in good health. This chain joins TRBV19 and TRBJ1-2; D is possibly TRBD1 (6 bases). Sequenced material: peripheral blood, taken on day 0 of AZD1222 vaccination. The CDR3 sequence is CASSQTGANYGYTF. In DNA form, the CDR3 reads TGTGCCAGTAGCCAGACAGGTGCTAACTATGGCTACACCTTC.